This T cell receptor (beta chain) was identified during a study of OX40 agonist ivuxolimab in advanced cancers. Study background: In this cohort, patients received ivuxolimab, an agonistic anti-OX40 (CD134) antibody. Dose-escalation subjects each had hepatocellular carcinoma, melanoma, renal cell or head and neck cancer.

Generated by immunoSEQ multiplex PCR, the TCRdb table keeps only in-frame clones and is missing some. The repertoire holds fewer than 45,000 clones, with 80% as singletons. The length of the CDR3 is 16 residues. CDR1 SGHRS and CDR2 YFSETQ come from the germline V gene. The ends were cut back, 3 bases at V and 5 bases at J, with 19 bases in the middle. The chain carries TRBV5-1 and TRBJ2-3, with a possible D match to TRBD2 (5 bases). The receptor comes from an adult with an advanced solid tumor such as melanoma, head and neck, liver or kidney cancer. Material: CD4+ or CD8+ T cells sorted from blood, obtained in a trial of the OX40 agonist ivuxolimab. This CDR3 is CASSWSGRVAGDTQYF. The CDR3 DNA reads TGCGCCAGCAGCTGGTCCGGGCGGGTGGCCGGAGATACGCAGTATTTT.